These 9 T cell receptor beta chains share one sample of origin, sequenced in a study of blood T cell repertoires in COVID-19 (dated by TCRdb to 2018 to 2020). Libraries were prepared through the immunoSEQ multiplex PCR assay. In TCRdb, the immuneACCESS table is reduced to in-frame sequences with V and J assigned. These tables do not hold every clone; where another copy was compared, an unresolved V gene accounts for under half, and the others remain unexplained. A total of about 130,000 clones appear in this sample, approximately 80% of them only once. Approximately 8.4% of the sample is held by the ten biggest clonotypes. Source material: PBMCs or T cells enriched from blood (not recorded which). The source is a man in his forties or fifties who had recovered from COVID-19.

This chain joins TRBV13 and TRBJ2-7; 9 bases agree with TRBD1. This CDR3 spans 14 amino acids. J was trimmed by 3 bases and V by 5 bases; bases with no gene match: 5. Germline V lookup: CDR1 PRHDT, CDR2 FYEKMQ (reference sequence). The CDR3, as DNA: TGTGCCAGCAGCCAAGAGGGACAGGGCTACGAGCAGTACTTC. Translated, it gives CASSQEGQGYEQYF.

The chain uses TRBV3-1 (or the pseudogene TRBV3-2) and TRBJ2-7; D is possibly TRBD1 (6 bases). Trimming took 2 bases from V and 5 from J, leaving 10 bases between them. CDR3 size: 13 residues. CDR1 is LGHDT and CDR2 is YNNKEL in the germline V gene (reference sequence). CDR3: CASSQQGTDEQYF. CDR3 bases: TGTGCCAGCAGCCAACAGGGGACCGACGAGCAGTACTTC.

The J gene is TRBJ2-5, the V gene TRBV7-2; 9 bases align to TRBD2. The CDR3 sequence is 17 residues long. CDR1 is SGHTA and CDR2 is FQGNSA in the germline V gene. With 0 bases clipped from V and 4 bases from J, the junction kept 9 bases outside the gene matches. CDR3 residues: CASSLAVGGGAGETQYF. The CDR3 nucleotides are TGTGCCAGCAGCTTAGCTGTAGGCGGGGGGGCAGGAGAGACCCAGTACTTC.

The chain recombines TRBV18 with TRBJ1-5, with 7 bases matching TRBD1. The CDR3 is made up of 14 amino acids. Germline CDR1 KGHSH, CDR2 LQKENI. V lost 3 bases and J lost 4; bases outside the gene matches: 3. CDR3 protein: CASSPTGPNQPQHF. CDR3 DNA: TGTGCCAGCTCACCGACAGGGCCGAATCAGCCCCAGCATTTT.

This chain links TRBV19 with TRBJ1-1; D gene uncertain. V was clipped by 7 bases and J by 3 bases, with 6 bases between them. The CDR3 spans 11 residues. The germline V gene encodes CDR1 LNHDA and CDR2 SQIVND (reference sequence). DNA for the CDR3: TGTGCCAGTACGGGGTACACTGAAGCTTTCTTT. Translation: CASTGYTEAFF.

The rearrangement joins TRBV6-4 to TRBJ2-1; 9 nucleotides match TRBD2. The ends lost 4 bases at V and 0 bases at J; junction bases unmatched: 7. The CDR3 length is 17 residues. The germline V gene has CDR1 MRHNA and CDR2 SNTAGT. The CDR3 DNA sequence: TGTGCCAGCAGTGTTTTAGCGGGGGCCTACTCCTACAATGAGCAGTTCTTC. Protein product: CASSVLAGAYSYNEQFF.

This chain joins TRBV6-5 and TRBJ1-6, with 7 positions matching TRBD1. Germline CDR1 is MNHEY and CDR2 is SVGAGI. The CDR3 sequence is 13 residues long. Unmatched junction bases numbered 6, after V lost 9 bases and J lost 7 bases. CDR3 sequence: CASRQGNNSPLHF. For the CDR3, the DNA is TGTGCCAGTAGACAGGGAAACAATTCACCCCTCCACTTT.

The chain uses TRBV19 and TRBJ2-1, with TRBD2 as a possible D gene (6 bases). CDR3 length: 15 residues. Trimming left V 6 bases short and J 9 bases short, with 21 bases between. Germline V gene data show CDR1 as LNHDA and CDR2 as SQIVND (reference sequence). CDR3 sequence: CASRGGGTYEGEQFF. The DNA of the CDR3 is TGTGCCAGTAGGGGGGGTGGGACCTACGAGGGTGAGCAGTTCTTC.

This chain uses TRBV9 with TRBJ1-1; D may be TRBD1 (5 bases). Germline-derived CDR1 and CDR2 are SGDLS and YYNGEE. CDR3 length equals 14 residues. V lost 2 bases and J lost 0, with 8 bases in between. The DNA for the CDR3 is TGTGCCAGCAGCGTCGGGGGGATGAACACTGAAGCTTTCTTT. This sequence encodes CASSVGGMNTEAFF.